One sample yielded the 9 T cell receptor beta chains listed below, sequenced in a study of cytomegalovirus exposure and HLA in healthy donors. PCR amplification relied on 60 Vbeta primers (plus 13 Jbeta primers). Profiling relied on immunoSEQ multiplex PCR, and the TCRdb table lists in-frame clones only, not all of them. The data contain some 120,000 clones, 75% to 85% of them singletons. The sample taken for sequencing was PBMCs. These receptors all stem from a man aged 30-40 years in good health and CMV-seronegative.

Regarding this clone: The junction shows a germline mismatch at one end, possibly a read error. The chain has TRBV19 and TRBJ1-5, with 9 bases fitting TRBD1. The germline CDR1 and CDR2 sequences are LNHDA and SQIVND (reference sequence). This CDR3 contains 15 residues. The CDR3 spells CASSTRTGENQPQNF. For the CDR3, the DNA is TGTGCCAGTAGTACTCGGACAGGGGAGAATCAGCCCCAGAATTTT. The full variable domain, with the rest looked up from reference TRBV19 and TRBJ1-5, is DGGITQSPKYLFRKEGQNVTLSCEQNLNHDAMYWYRQDPGQGLRLIYYSQIVNDFQKGDIAEGYSVSREKKESFPLTVTSAQKNPTAFYLCASSTRTGENQPQNFGDGTRLSIL.

With regard to this clone: The sample has other DNA sequences that encode this CDR3 too. The gene calls are TRBV9 and TRBJ2-7, with 13 bases fitting TRBD2. J gave up 3 bases and V 0 bases, and 0 bases lay outside the gene matches. CDR1 and CDR2 (germline): SGDLS, YYNGEE. This CDR3 is built from 15 residues. CDR3 nucleotide sequence: TGTGCCAGCAGCGTAGGACTAGCGGGAGGCTACGAGCAGTACTTC. This translates into CASSVGLAGGYEQYF.

The V call is TRBV9, the J call TRBJ2-1, with 8 bases aligning to TRBD2. The CDR3 sequence is 15 residues long. Germline V gives CDR1 SGDLS, CDR2 YYNGEE. J gave up 3 bases and V 4 bases, and 6 bases lay outside the gene matches. The CDR3 protein is CASSPSGSYYNEQFF. DNA of the CDR3: TGTGCCAGCAGCCCAAGCGGGAGTTACTACAATGAGCAGTTCTTC.

The chain recombines TRBV6-5 with TRBJ2-2, with unresolved D. Germline CDR1 MNHEY, CDR2 SVGAGI. This CDR3 is built from 15 residues. The V end lost 0 bases, the J end lost 0 bases, and 5 bases lay between the germline ends. The CDR3, as DNA: TGTGCCAGCAGTTACTCGGGCCCGAACACCGGGGAGCTGTTTTTT. This sequence encodes CASSYSGPNTGELFF.

This rearrangement joins TRBV7-9 to TRBJ1-4; D is undetermined. The CDR3 runs 14 residues. V was pared by 5 bases and J by 6 bases, with 13 bases between. Germline V gives CDR1 SEHNR, CDR2 FQNEAQ (reference sequence). The CDR3 reads CASSRAVRHEKLFF. CDR3 bases: TGTGCCAGCAGCAGAGCGGTACGCCATGAAAAACTGTTTTTT.

V gene TRBV18 combines with J gene TRBJ1-1; D remains unclear. Trimming took 3 bases from V and 2 from J, leaving 7 bases between them. Germline values: CDR1 KGHSH, CDR2 LQKENI. The CDR3 loop spans 13 amino acids. CDR3 bases: TGTGCCAGCTCACCGGGCAGTAACACTGAAGCTTTCTTT. Its protein is CASSPGSNTEAFF.

The CDR3 nucleotides read TGTGCCAGCAGCCCGCACAGGACAGGGGACCAAGAGACCCAGTACTTC. It encodes CASSPHRTGDQETQYF. The rearrangement uses TRBV7-2 and TRBJ2-5; TRBD1 matches at 9 bases. The CDR3 contains 16 residues. Germline assignment: CDR1 SGHTA and CDR2 FQGNSA. With 5 bases clipped from V and 0 bases from J, the junction kept 7 bases outside the gene matches.

The chain links TRBV4-3 to TRBJ1-2; 8 bases fit TRBD1. The V segment lost 4 bases and the J segment 4 bases; nucleotides outside the gene matches: 5. Germline CDR1 is LGHNA and CDR2 is YSLEER. The CDR3 covers 14 residues. The CDR3 sequence is CASSLGQGGYGYTF. The CDR3 bases are TGCGCCAGCAGCCTAGGACAGGGAGGCTATGGCTACACCTTC.

V and J are TRBV18 and TRBJ2-3; 7 bases fit TRBD1. The CDR3 has 15 residues. The germline V gene encodes CDR1 KGHSH and CDR2 LQKENI. Germline trimming cut 6 bases from V and 6 bases from J; bases unmatched to any gene: 12. CDR3 nucleotides: TGTGCCAGCTCCATAAAAGACAGGGCGCTGGATACGCAGTATTTT. Amino acids: CASSIKDRALDTQYF.